Shown below are 21 T cell receptor beta chains from a single sample sequenced in a study of blood T cell repertoires in COVID-19. TCRdb keeps only in-frame clones here, not all; method: immunoSEQ multiplex PCR. The sample includes nearly 350,000 clones, 85% to 90% of them seen just once. Sequencing input: peripheral blood. Receptor source: an older woman with COVID-19, enrolled during active disease.

The V gene is TRBV5-5, the J gene TRBJ1-5, with TRBD1 matching over 7 bases. Losses at the gene ends were 4 bases for V and 9 bases for J; bases not matched to a gene: 10. Germline-derived CDR1 and CDR2 are SGHKS and YYEKEE (reference sequence). The CDR3 is made up of 14 amino acids. CDR3 sequence reads: CASSLGQAGWPQHF. The CDR3, as DNA: TGTGCCAGCAGCCTCGGACAGGCGGGTTGGCCCCAGCATTTT.

This clone was seen a single time. An end of the junction differs from the germline gene, which may be a read error. V and J are TRBV2 and TRBJ1-3; 7 bases fit TRBD1. CDR3 length equals 14 residues. Germline V gene sequence: CDR1 SNHLY, CDR2 FYNNEI. CDR3 loop: CASTEGGSGNTIYF. CDR3 sequence (DNA): TGTGCCAGCACTGAAGGGGGCTCGGGAAACACCATATATTTT.

V and J are TRBV11-3 and TRBJ2-1; a weak D match, TRBD1 (5 bases). The CDR3 totals 12 residues. The V end was cut by 5 bases, the J end by 7 bases, with 9 bases between. CDR1 and CDR2 (germline): SGHNT, YENEEA. CDR3 region: CASSRDSNEQFF. The CDR3 DNA reads TGTGCCAGCAGCCGAGACAGTAATGAGCAGTTCTTC.

This clone appeared once. This chain uses TRBV12-2 with TRBJ1-2; the table assigns TRBD1, which was not confirmed against the DNA. TRBV12-2 is shown as a pseudogene. The CDR3 covers 16 residues. CDR3 sequence reads: CASRSGTGIGAYGYTF. The CDR3 nucleotides read TGTGCAAGTCGCTCCGGGACAGGGATCGGAGCCTATGGCTACACCTTC.

This clone has a handful of counts. Other DNA sequences in the sample encode the same CDR3. This chain uses TRBV18 with TRBJ1-1; maybe TRBD1 (6 bases). CDR1 is KGHSH, CDR2 LQKENI, per germline. V lost 2 bases, J lost 2 bases, and 6 bases lay in between. This CDR3 comprises 13 residues. As DNA, the CDR3 is TGTGCCAGCTCACCAGGGGGCAACACTGAAGCTTTCTTT. The encoded protein is CASSPGGNTEAFF. Full variable domain (remainder filled in from reference TRBV18 and TRBJ1-1): NAGVMQNPRHLVRRRGQEARLRCSPMKGHSHVYWYRQLPEEGLKFMVYLQKENIIDESGMPKERFSAEFPKEGPSILRIQQVVRGDSAAYFCASSPGGNTEAFFGQGTRLTVV.

This clone has a single count. This chain connects TRBV9 to TRBJ1-4; tentatively, D is TRBD1 (6 bases). This CDR3 has 16 amino acids. The ends were cut back, 3 bases at V and 0 bases at J, with 12 bases in the middle. CDR1 SGDLS and CDR2 YYNGEE come from the germline V gene. CDR3 region: CASSEGDGSTNEKLFF. The CDR3 DNA reads as TGTGCCAGCAGCGAGGGGGACGGTTCAACTAATGAAAAACTGTTTTTT.

The CDR3 DNA sequence: TGTGCCAGTAGTATCGAGGGATTGGATGGCTACACCTTC. Translation: CASSIEGLDGYTF. The chain recombines TRBV19 with TRBJ1-2, with no clear D. The CDR3 extends over 13 amino acids. Germline V CDR1 and CDR2: LNHDA, SQIVND (reference sequence). Trimming left V 3 bases short and J 6 bases short, with 11 bases between. The entire variable domain, with the rest obtained from reference TRBV19 and TRBJ1-2, is as follows: DGGITQSPKYLFRKEGQNVTLSCEQNLNHDAMYWYRQDPGQGLRLIYYSQIVNDFQKGDIAEGYSVSREKKESFPLTVTSAQKNPTAFYLCASSIEGLDGYTFGSGTRLTVV.

This chain uses TRBV3-1 (or the pseudogene TRBV3-2) with TRBJ1-1; 8 nucleotides agree with TRBD1. This CDR3 region has 17 residues. Germline V lookup: CDR1 LGHDT, CDR2 YNNKEL (reference sequence). V lost 3 bases to trimming and J lost 4 bases; unmatched junction nucleotides: 13. The CDR3 DNA sequence: TGTGCCAGCAGCCACCCGATCGGGGGTACAGGGGGCACTGAAGCTTTCTTT. Translation: CASSHPIGGTGGTEAFF.

The rearrangement uses TRBV19 and TRBJ1-2; D is possibly TRBD1 (5 bases). Germline CDR1 and CDR2: LNHDA and SQIVND (reference sequence). Trimming pared 7 bases from V and 5 bases from J, leaving 14 bases between. This CDR3 comprises 13 residues. DNA for the CDR3: TGTGCCAGTACCCGGGGACTGACATATGGCTACACCTTC. Its translation: CASTRGLTYGYTF. The entire variable domain, with the rest obtained from reference TRBV19 and TRBJ1-2, is as follows: DGGITQSPKYLFRKEGQNVTLSCEQNLNHDAMYWYRQDPGQGLRLIYYSQIVNDFQKGDIAEGYSVSREKKESFPLTVTSAQKNPTAFYLCASTRGLTYGYTFGSGTRLTVV.

The count of this clone is one. V usage is TRBV4-1 and J usage is TRBJ2-5; 7 nucleotides line up with TRBD1. CDR3 size: 18 residues. V lost 1 base to trimming and J lost 3 bases; unmatched junction nucleotides: 14. Germline V gene sequence: CDR1 MGHRA, CDR2 YSYEKL. The CDR3 DNA reads TGCGCCAGCAGCCAAGTGGAGAGACACCGGGACAGTAAAGAGACCCAGTACTTC. Translating gives CASSQVERHRDSKETQYF.

The J gene is TRBJ2-7, the V gene TRBV5-6; D remains ambiguous. Germline CDR1 SGHDT, CDR2 YYEEEE. The CDR3 runs 14 residues. Trimming took off 4 bases at V and 2 bases at J, with 13 bases between the two ends. The CDR3 reads CASSVFAETYEQYF. The DNA for the CDR3 is TGTGCCAGCAGCGTCTTCGCAGAAACCTACGAGCAGTACTTC.

The V and J genes are TRBV3-1 (or the pseudogene TRBV3-2) and TRBJ2-7; 7 positions match TRBD2. Germline lookup yields CDR1 LGHDT and CDR2 YNNKEL (reference sequence). Germline trimming cut 3 bases from V and 13 bases from J; bases unmatched to any gene: 12. There are 13 residues in the CDR3. The CDR3 protein is CASSQGGRGALYF. The CDR3 bases are TGTGCCAGCAGCCAGGGAGGGAGGGGTGCGCTATACTTC.

This clone was observed once. The V call is TRBV7-8, the J call TRBJ2-7; no clear D gene. Germline CDR1 reads SGHVS; CDR2 reads FQNEAQ. Trimming cost V 5 bases and J 3 bases, with 5 bases left between them. The CDR3 is 11 amino acids. In DNA form, the CDR3 reads TGTGCCAGCAGCCTCAACTACGAGCAGTACTTC. This gives the protein CASSLNYEQYF.

The chain combines TRBV10-1 with TRBJ2-3, with TRBD1 identical over 10 bases. The CDR3 has 16 amino acids. Germline V CDR1 and CDR2: WNHNN, SYGVQD (reference sequence). J was trimmed by 6 bases and V by 0 bases; bases with no gene match: 6. The CDR3 protein is CASSESQSDRGDTQYF. CDR3 sequence (DNA): TGCGCCAGCAGTGAGTCCCAATCGGACAGGGGGGATACGCAGTATTTT.

This sequence joins TRBV28 and TRBJ1-2, with D tentatively TRBD1 (6 bases). The CDR3 consists of 15 residues. Germline V gene lookup returns CDR1 MDHEN and CDR2 SYDVKM. V was trimmed by 5 bases and J by 7 bases, leaving 20 bases between them. The CDR3, as DNA: TGTGCCAGCAGTAAACAGACCAGGGGTTCGATTGGCTACACCTTC. This translates into CASSKQTRGSIGYTF.

The chain carries TRBV5-4 and TRBJ2-3; TRBD1 matches 9 bases. CDR1 is SGHNT and CDR2 is YYREEE in the germline V gene (reference sequence). Unmatched junction bases numbered 7, after V lost 4 bases and J lost 4 bases. The CDR3 spans 15 residues. The CDR3 region is CASSTRTGDADTQYF. CDR3 bases: TGTGCCAGCAGCACCCGGACAGGGGATGCAGATACGCAGTATTTT.

The rearrangement uses TRBV11-2 and TRBJ1-2; 8 nucleotides match TRBD1. Trimming cost V 5 bases and J 2 bases; bases outside gene matches: 4. Germline loops: CDR1 SGHAT, CDR2 FQNNGV. The CDR3 runs to 14 residues. CDR3 amino acids: CASSPDRVNYGYTF. CDR3 nucleotide sequence: TGTGCCAGCAGCCCGGACAGGGTAAACTATGGCTACACCTTC.

The rearrangement links TRBV12-3 or TRBV12-4 to TRBJ1-1, with 8 bases fitting TRBD1. Unmatched junction bases numbered 2, after V lost 6 bases and J lost 5 bases. The CDR3 spans 12 residues. CDR3 protein: CASRRQGTEAFF. The DNA of the CDR3 is TGTGCCAGCAGACGACAGGGGACTGAAGCTTTCTTT.

The CDR3 DNA is TGCGCCAGCAGCCGGGACAGAGCTAACTATGGCTACACCTTC. Translated, it gives CASSRDRANYGYTF. V usage is TRBV4-1 and J usage is TRBJ1-2, with 7 bases aligning to TRBD1. This CDR3 region has 14 residues. Germline values: CDR1 MGHRA, CDR2 YSYEKL. With 4 bases clipped from V and 0 bases from J, the junction kept 2 bases outside the gene matches.

The genes are TRBV7-9 and TRBJ1-6; 8 nucleotides align to TRBD1. Germline trimming cut 5 bases from V and 8 bases from J; bases unmatched to any gene: 11. Germline V gene sequence: CDR1 SEHNR, CDR2 FQNEAQ (reference sequence). This CDR3 is 16 amino acids long. The CDR3 DNA reads TGTGCCAGCAGCAGCCGGGGGCAGGGGGCTCATTCACCCCTCCACTTT. Its translation is CASSSRGQGAHSPLHF.

The rearrangement links TRBV12-3 or TRBV12-4 to TRBJ1-2; 7 nucleotides line up with TRBD1. V trimming: 6 bases; J trimming: 7 bases; junction bases outside the gene matches: 5. The CDR3 spans 12 residues. The DNA of the CDR3 is TGTGCCAGCAGCCATAACAGGGGTGGCTACACCTTC. Translating it yields CASSHNRGGYTF.